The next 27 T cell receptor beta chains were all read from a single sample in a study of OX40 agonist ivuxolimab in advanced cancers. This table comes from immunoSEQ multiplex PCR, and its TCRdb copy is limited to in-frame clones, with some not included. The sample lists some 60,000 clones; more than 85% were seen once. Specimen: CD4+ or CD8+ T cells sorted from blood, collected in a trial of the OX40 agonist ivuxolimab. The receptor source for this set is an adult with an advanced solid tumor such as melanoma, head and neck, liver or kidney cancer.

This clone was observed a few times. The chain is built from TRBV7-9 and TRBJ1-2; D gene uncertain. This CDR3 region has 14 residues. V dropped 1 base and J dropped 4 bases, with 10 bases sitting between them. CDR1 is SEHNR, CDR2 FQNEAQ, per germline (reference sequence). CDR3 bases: TGTGCCAGCAGCTTAGAGACCCCAGCCTATGGCTACACCTTC. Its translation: CASSLETPAYGYTF.

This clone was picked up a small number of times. The DNA for the CDR3 is TGTGCCAGTAGTATTAGGGTTGGGAAGGAGGCTTTCTTT. Translation: CASSIRVGKEAFF. The V and J genes are TRBV19 and TRBJ1-1; no clear D. The CDR3 contains 13 residues. Germline assignment: CDR1 LNHDA and CDR2 SQIVND (reference sequence). Trimming pared 3 bases from V and 11 bases from J, leaving 16 bases between.

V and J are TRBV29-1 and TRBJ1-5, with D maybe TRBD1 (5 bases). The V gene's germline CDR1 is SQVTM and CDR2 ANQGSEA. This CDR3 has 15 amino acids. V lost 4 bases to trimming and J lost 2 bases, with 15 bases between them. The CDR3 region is CSVASESGGNQPQHF. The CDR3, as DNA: TGCAGCGTTGCTTCTGAGTCGGGGGGCAATCAGCCCCAGCATTTT.

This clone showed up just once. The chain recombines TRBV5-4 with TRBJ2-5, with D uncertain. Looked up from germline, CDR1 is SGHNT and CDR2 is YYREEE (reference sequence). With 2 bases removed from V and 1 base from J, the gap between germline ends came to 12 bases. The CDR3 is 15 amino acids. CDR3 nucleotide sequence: TGTGCCAGCAGCTTCAAAGGCGGAAGCCAAGAGACCCAGTACTTC. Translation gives CASSFKGGSQETQYF. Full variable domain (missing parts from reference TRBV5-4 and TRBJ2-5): ETGVTQSPTHLIKTRGQQVTLRCSSQSGHNTVSWYQQALGQGPQFIFQYYREEENGRGNFPPRFSGLQFPNYSSELNVNALELDDSALYLCASSFKGGSQETQYFGPGTRLLVL.

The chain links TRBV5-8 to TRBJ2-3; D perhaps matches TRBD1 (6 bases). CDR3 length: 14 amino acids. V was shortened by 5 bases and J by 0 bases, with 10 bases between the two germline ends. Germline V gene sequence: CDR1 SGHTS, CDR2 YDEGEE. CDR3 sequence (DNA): TGTGCCAGCAGGGACAGATCTAGCACAGATACGCAGTATTTT. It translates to CASRDRSSTDTQYF.

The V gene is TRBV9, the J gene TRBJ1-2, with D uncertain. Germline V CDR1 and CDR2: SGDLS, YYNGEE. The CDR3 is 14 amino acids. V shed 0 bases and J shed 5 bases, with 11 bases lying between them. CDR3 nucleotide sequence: TGTGCCAGCAGCGTAGGGGAGGGAGTTTATGGCTACACCTTC. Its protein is CASSVGEGVYGYTF.

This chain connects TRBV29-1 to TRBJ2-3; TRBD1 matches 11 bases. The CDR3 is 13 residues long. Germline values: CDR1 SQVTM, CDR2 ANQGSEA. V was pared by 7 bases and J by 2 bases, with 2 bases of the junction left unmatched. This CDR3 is CSDGQGATDTQYF. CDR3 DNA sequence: TGCAGCGACGGACAGGGGGCCACAGATACGCAGTATTTT.

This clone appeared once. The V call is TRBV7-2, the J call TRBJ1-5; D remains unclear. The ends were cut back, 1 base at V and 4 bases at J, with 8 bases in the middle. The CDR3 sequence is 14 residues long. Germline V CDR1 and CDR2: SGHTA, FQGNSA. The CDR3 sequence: CASSLEVGNQPQHF. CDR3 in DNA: TGTGCCAGCAGCTTAGAGGTGGGAAATCAGCCCCAGCATTTT.

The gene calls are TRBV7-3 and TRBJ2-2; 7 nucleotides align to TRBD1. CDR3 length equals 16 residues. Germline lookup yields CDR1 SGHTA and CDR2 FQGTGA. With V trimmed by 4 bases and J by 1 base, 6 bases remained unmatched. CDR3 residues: CASSSTGLGNTGELFF. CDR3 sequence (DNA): TGTGCCAGCAGCTCGACAGGGCTCGGGAACACCGGGGAGCTGTTTTTT.

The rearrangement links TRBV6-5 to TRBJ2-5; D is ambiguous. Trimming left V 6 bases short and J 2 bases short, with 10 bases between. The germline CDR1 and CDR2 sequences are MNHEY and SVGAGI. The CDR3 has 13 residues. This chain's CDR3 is CASSPGPQETQYF. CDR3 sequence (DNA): TGTGCCAGCAGCCCCGGCCCTCAAGAGACCCAGTACTTC.

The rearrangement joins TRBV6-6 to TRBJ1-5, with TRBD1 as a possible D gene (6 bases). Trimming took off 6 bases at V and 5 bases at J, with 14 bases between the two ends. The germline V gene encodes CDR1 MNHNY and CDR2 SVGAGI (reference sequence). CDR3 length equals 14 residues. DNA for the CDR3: TGTGCCAGCAGCCCTGGACAGCCCGATCAGCCCCAGCATTTT. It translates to CASSPGQPDQPQHF.

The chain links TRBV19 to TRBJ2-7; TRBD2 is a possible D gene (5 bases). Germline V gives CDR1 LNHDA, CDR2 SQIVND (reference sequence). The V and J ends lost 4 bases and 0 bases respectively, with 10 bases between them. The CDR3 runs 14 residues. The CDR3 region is CASSNYRDSYEQYF. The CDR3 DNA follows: TGTGCCAGTAGTAACTACCGGGACTCCTACGAGCAGTACTTC.

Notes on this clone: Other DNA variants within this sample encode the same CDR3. The DNA for the CDR3 is TGTGCCAGCAGTACCCGCGTCTCTTCCCTCATGAACACTGAAGCTTTCTTT. Residues: CASSTRVSSLMNTEAFF. The chain carries TRBV27 and TRBJ1-1; D gene uncertain. Germline V gene lookup returns CDR1 MNHEY and CDR2 SMNVEV (reference sequence). The ends were cut back, 5 bases at V and 0 bases at J, with 19 bases in the middle. The CDR3 has 17 amino acids.

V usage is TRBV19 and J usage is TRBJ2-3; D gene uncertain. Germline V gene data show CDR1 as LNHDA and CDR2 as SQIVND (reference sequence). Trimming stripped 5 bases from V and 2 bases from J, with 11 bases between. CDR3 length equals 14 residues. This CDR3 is CASSLGTDTDTQYF. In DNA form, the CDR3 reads TGTGCCAGTAGTCTCGGAACTGACACAGATACGCAGTATTTT.

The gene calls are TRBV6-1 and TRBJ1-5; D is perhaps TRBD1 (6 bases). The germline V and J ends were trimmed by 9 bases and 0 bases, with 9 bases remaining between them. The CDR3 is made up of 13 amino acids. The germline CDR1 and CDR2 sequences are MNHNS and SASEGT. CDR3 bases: TGTGCCAGTGACAGGTATAGCAATCAGCCCCAGCATTTT. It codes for CASDRYSNQPQHF.

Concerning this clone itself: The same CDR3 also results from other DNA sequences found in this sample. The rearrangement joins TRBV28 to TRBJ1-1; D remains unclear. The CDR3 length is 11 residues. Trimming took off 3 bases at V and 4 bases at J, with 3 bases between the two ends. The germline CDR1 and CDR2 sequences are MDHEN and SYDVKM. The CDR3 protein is CASSFSTEAFF. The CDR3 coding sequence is TGTGCCAGCAGTTTTAGCACTGAAGCTTTCTTT.

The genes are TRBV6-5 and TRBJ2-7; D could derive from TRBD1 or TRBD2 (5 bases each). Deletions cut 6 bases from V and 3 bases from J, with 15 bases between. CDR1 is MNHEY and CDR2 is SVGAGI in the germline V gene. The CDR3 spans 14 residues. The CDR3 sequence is CASRRALGDYEQYF. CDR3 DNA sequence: TGTGCCAGCAGGAGGGCTTTGGGGGACTACGAGCAGTACTTC.

The CDR3 nucleotides are TGCGCCAGCGGATTGGGCAGTGTGAACACTGAAGCTTTCTTT. Its translation is CASGLGSVNTEAFF. The chain joins TRBV5-1 to TRBJ1-1; the D is unclear. From germline, CDR1 is SGHRS and CDR2 YFSETQ. There are 14 residues in the CDR3. The V and J ends lost 7 bases and 0 bases respectively, with 13 bases between them. Supplemented by reference TRBV5-1 and TRBJ1-1, the full variable domain reads KAGVTQTPRYLIKTRGQQVTLSCSPISGHRSVSWYQQTPGQGLQFLFEYFSETQRNKGNFPGRFSGRQFSNSRSEMNVSTLELGDSALYLCASGLGSVNTEAFFGQGTRLTVV.

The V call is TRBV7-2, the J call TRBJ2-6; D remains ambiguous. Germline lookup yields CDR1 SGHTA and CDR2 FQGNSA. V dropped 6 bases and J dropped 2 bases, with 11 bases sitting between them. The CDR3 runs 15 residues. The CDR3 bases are TGTGCCAGCAGAGAAGAACTGGCTGGGGCCAACGTCCTGACTTTC. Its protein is CASREELAGANVLTF. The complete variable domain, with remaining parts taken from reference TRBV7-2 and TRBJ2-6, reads GAGVSQSPSNKVTEKGKDVELRCDPISGHTALYWYRQSLGQGLEFLIYFQGNSAPDKSGLPSDRFSAERTGGSVSTLTIQRTQQEDSAVYLCASREELAGANVLTFGAGSRLTVL.

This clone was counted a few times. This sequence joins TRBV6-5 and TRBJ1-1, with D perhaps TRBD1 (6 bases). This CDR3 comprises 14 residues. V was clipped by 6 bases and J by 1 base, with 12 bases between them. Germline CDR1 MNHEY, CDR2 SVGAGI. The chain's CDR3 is CASRLPGQNTEAFF. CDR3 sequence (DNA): TGTGCCAGCAGGCTCCCGGGACAGAACACTGAAGCTTTCTTT.

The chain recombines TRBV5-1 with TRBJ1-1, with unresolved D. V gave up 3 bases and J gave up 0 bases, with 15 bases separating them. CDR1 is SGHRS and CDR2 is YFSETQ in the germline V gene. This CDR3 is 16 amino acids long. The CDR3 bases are TGCGCCAGCAGCTCCAACCCGGGAGCTATGAACACTGAAGCTTTCTTT. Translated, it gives CASSSNPGAMNTEAFF. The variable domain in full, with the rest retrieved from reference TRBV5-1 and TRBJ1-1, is KAGVTQTPRYLIKTRGQQVTLSCSPISGHRSVSWYQQTPGQGLQFLFEYFSETQRNKGNFPGRFSGRQFSNSRSEMNVSTLELGDSALYLCASSSNPGAMNTEAFFGQGTRLTVV.

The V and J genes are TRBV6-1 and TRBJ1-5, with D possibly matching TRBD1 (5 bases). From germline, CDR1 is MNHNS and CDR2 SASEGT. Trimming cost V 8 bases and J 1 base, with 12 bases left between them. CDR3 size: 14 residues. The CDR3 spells CASDFGGSNQPQHF. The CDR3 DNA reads TGTGCCAGCGACTTCGGGGGAAGCAATCAGCCCCAGCATTTT.

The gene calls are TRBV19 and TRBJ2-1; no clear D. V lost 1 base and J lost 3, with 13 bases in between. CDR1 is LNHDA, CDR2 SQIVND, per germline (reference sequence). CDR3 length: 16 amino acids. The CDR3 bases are TGTGCCAGTAGTATAGGACGGTTCTCATACTACAATGAGCAGTTCTTC. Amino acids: CASSIGRFSYYNEQFF. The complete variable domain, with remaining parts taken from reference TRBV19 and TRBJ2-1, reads DGGITQSPKYLFRKEGQNVTLSCEQNLNHDAMYWYRQDPGQGLRLIYYSQIVNDFQKGDIAEGYSVSREKKESFPLTVTSAQKNPTAFYLCASSIGRFSYYNEQFFGPGTRLTVL.

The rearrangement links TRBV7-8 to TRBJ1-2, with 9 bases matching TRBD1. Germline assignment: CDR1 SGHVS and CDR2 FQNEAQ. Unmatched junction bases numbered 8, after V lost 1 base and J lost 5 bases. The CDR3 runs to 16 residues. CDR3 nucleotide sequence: TGTGCCAGCAGCTTAGGAACAGGGGGCGTCGGGTATGGCTACACCTTC. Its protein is CASSLGTGGVGYGYTF.

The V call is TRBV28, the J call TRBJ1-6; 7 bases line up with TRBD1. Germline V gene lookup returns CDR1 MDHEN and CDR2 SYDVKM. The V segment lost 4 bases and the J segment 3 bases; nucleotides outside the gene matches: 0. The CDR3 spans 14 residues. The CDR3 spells CASSWDSYNSPLHF. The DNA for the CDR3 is TGTGCCAGCAGTTGGGACAGCTATAATTCACCCCTCCACTTT.

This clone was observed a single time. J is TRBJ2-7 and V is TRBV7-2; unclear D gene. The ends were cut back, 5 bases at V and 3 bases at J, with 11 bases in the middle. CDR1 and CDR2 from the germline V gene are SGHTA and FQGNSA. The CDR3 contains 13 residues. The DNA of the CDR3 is TGTGCCAGCAGCCGCAATCCGGGCTACGAGCAGTACTTC. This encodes CASSRNPGYEQYF. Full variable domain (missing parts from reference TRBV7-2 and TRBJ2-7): GAGVSQSPSNKVTEKGKDVELRCDPISGHTALYWYRQSLGQGLEFLIYFQGNSAPDKSGLPSDRFSAERTGGSVSTLTIQRTQQEDSAVYLCASSRNPGYEQYFGPGTRLTVT.

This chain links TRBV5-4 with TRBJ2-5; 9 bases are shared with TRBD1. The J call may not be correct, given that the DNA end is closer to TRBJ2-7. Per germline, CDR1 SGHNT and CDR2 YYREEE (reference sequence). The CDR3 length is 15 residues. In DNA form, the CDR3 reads TGTGCCAGCAGCCCCCGGGGGACAGGGAGCCACGAGCAGTACTTC. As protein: CASSPRGTGSHEQYF.